This T cell receptor beta chain comes out of a study of identical twins (dated by TCRdb to the mid-2010s). Regarding the research as a whole: The study deep-sequenced TCR alpha and beta repertoires from monozygotic twins, unrelated adults of various ages and cord blood to test whether fetal clonotypes persist. To rule out contamination, replicate twin experiments were performed at different times with different library preparation protocols. What the authors observed across the whole study: Fewer insertions were carried by abundant cord blood beta clonotypes, a similar but weaker trend appeared in young adult naive repertoires, and no such trend appeared in memory repertoires. In beta out-of-frame sequences, excess twin sharing was weaker, because having fewer shared sequences lowered the signal-to-noise ratio. Invariant T cells such as MAIT and iNKT could partly confound zero-insertion analyses, though diverse VJ usage argued against this for most clonotypes. In monozygotic twins, recombination models systematically underestimated out-of-frame TCR alpha sharing, but the models matched the sharing seen between unrelated individuals. Because the same donors could not be followed over many years, conclusions were based on cross-sectional statistical analysis. Compared with coincidental sharing between unrelated individuals, an excess of low generation-probability sequences was observed among out-of-frame TCR alpha sequences shared between twins.

A remark on this clonotype: Its specific antigen is unknown. Within one base of it there is no much larger clone, and no base qualities were kept.

From its cysteine to its phenylalanine, the CDR3 spans 16 amino acids. The read is trimmed to its CDR3 DNA, 48 bases read in frame from base 1. Germline trimming: 1 base from V, 5 bases from J; junction bases outside gene matches: 6. CDR1 and CDR2, per the germline V gene, are SGHRS and YFSETQ. Only healthy Caucasian donors were included. The study also sequenced three unrelated non-twin adults: a male aged 18 to 30, a male aged 50 to 59 and a female aged 50 to 59. Miltenyi CD45RO+ enrichment and human naive T-cell isolation kits were used to isolate memory (CD45RO+) and naive T cells from PBMC. The protocol used for the library was 5' RACE. The data were produced on an Illumina HiSeq 2000. A universal primer binding site was added through template switching, and the final cDNA carried a unique molecular identifier so that TCR cDNA molecules could be counted accurately. Specific primers in the conserved constant-segment region were used to synthesize first-strand cDNA for TCR alpha and beta chains. To control for contamination, each cDNA library was double barcoded with a SMART-Mk sample barcode plus Illumina barcodes. TruSeq adapter sequences along with Illumina sample barcodes were introduced in two successive PCR steps. The Illumina HiSeq platform was used with custom primers to sequence TCR alpha and beta cDNA libraries. Per the source publication's procedure: Raw reads were processed with MiGEC to extract unique molecular identifiers, and MiXCR was used to determine CDR3 positions. For each individual, recombination models were inferred using an EM algorithm with the repgenHMM and IGoR tools. The analysis of shared clonotypes was done with the tcR package in R, with sharing normalized by the product of cloneset sizes. To study raw recombination without the effects of thymic and clonal selection, out-of-frame nonproductive sequences were analyzed. TCRdb handled the public reads itself, with Q25 trimming in fastp and clone calling in MiXCR, and kept productive beta chains. CDR3 protein duplicates are merged, each entry listing the most common genes and DNA. These V and J calls derive from TCRdb rather than the authors' analysis. The sample data list 690,000 or so distinct CDR3 sequences, and 6% to 6.5% of these were observed just once. The ten largest clonotypes hold roughly 1.8% of the sample.

Material for sequencing was naive T cells sorted from blood. What this sample's cell subset or site label stands for: cells isolated with a human naive T-cell isolation kit. The V gene is TRBV5-1 and the J gene is TRBJ2-2; 9 of the junction bases match TRBD2. The sequence derives from a man between 18 and 29 years old in good health. The DNA reads as follows: TGCGCCAGCAGCTTGTATACTAGCGGGTCTACCGGGGAGCTGTTTTTT. Translated, it reads CASSLYTSGSTGELFF.